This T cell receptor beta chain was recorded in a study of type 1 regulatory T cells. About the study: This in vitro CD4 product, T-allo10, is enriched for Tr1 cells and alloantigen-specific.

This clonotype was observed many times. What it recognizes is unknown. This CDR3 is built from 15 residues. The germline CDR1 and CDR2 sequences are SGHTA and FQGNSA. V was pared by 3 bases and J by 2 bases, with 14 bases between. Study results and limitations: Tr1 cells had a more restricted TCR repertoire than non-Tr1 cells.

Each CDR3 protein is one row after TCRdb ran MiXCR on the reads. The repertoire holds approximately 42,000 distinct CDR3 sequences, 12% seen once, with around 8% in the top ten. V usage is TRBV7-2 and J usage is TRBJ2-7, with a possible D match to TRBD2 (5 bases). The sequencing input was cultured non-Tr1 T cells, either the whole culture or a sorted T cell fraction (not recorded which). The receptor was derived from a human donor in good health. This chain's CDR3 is CASSFRLASPYEQYF. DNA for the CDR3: TGTGCCAGCAGCTTCAGGTTAGCGAGCCCCTACGAGCAGTACTTC. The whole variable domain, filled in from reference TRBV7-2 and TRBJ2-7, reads GAGVSQSPSNKVTEKGKDVELRCDPISGHTALYWYRQSLGQGLEFLIYFQGNSAPDKSGLPSDRFSAERTGGSVSTLTIQRTQQEDSAVYLCASSFRLASPYEQYFGPGTRLTVT.